What follows are 22 T cell receptor beta chains derived from one specimen sequenced in a study of shared clonotypes between healthy human individuals. Produced via immunoSEQ multiplex PCR; TCRdb's table is partial and in-frame only. The table shows under 1,900,000 clones, with around 98.5% occurring only once. The sequenced sample was naive CD4+ T cells sorted from blood. Subset: CD45RA+ positively selected. All receptors come from a man under 40 in good health.

The chain is built from TRBV28 and TRBJ2-1; the match to TRBD2 covers 7 bases. Trimming cost V 7 bases and J 2 bases; bases outside gene matches: 8. The CDR3 length is 15 residues. CDR1 is MDHEN, CDR2 SYDVKM, per germline. In DNA form, the CDR3 reads TGTGCCAGCATCCGGACTAGTCAACCCTACAATGAGCAGTTCTTC. Amino acid sequence: CASIRTSQPYNEQFF.

The genes are TRBV7-9 and TRBJ1-1; D might be TRBD1 (6 bases). Germline loops: CDR1 SEHNR, CDR2 FQNEAQ (reference sequence). CDR3 length equals 13 residues. The V gene lost 7 bases and the J gene lost 0 bases, with 9 bases spanning the gap. CDR3 in amino acids: CASIGQLNTEAFF. The CDR3 DNA reads TGTGCCAGCATAGGACAGCTGAACACTGAAGCTTTCTTT. The full variable domain, in which reference TRBV7-9 and TRBJ1-1 provide the parts outside the CDR3, is DTGVSQNPRHKITKRGQNVTFRCDPISEHNRLYWYRQTLGQGPEFLTYFQNEAQLEKSRLLSDRFSAERPKGSFSTLEIQRTEQGDSAMYLCASIGQLNTEAFFGQGTRLTVV.

The rearrangement uses TRBV11-2 and TRBJ2-1; tentatively, D is TRBD2 (6 bases). The CDR3 is made up of 14 amino acids. From germline, CDR1 is SGHAT and CDR2 FQNNGV. The V end lost 1 base, the J end lost 8 bases, and 12 bases lay between the germline ends. Here the CDR3 DNA reads TGTGCCAGCAGCTTAGGTCCGGGGGTCCATGAGCAGTTCTTC. Amino acid sequence: CASSLGPGVHEQFF.

J is TRBJ2-1 and V is TRBV7-9; 9 bases align to TRBD2. Germline V gene data show CDR1 as SEHNR and CDR2 as FQNEAQ (reference sequence). CDR3 length: 16 amino acids. V shed 5 bases and J 9 bases; nucleotides not matched to a gene: 14. The CDR3: CASSHQLTSGRGEQFF. The CDR3 region has the DNA TGTGCCAGCAGCCACCAACTGACTAGCGGACGGGGTGAGCAGTTCTTC.

The chain combines TRBV10-3 with TRBJ2-3; no clear D gene. Germline CDR1 ENHRY, CDR2 SYGVKD. This CDR3 contains 14 residues. The ends were cut back, 4 bases at V and 3 bases at J, with 11 bases in the middle. Written as DNA, the CDR3 is TGTGCCATCAGTGGTTTTTATAGTACAGATACGCAGTATTTT. It codes for CAISGFYSTDTQYF.

This clone appeared a single time. Additional DNA sequences in this sample encode the identical CDR3. The chain links TRBV18 to TRBJ1-4; the D gene is possibly TRBD1 (6 bases). The length of the CDR3 is 15 residues. Germline-derived CDR1 and CDR2 are KGHSH and LQKENI. Trimming removed 4 bases from V and 2 bases from J, with 11 bases in between. The CDR3 is CASSLNRATNEKLFF. In DNA form, the CDR3 reads TGTGCCAGCTCACTAAACAGGGCTACTAATGAAAAACTGTTTTTT.

A single count supports this clone. This chain links TRBV11-2 with TRBJ2-5, with D unclear. The CDR3 totals 14 residues. Germline V CDR1 and CDR2: SGHAT, FQNNGV. V lost 5 bases and J 3 bases, leaving 13 bases between the germline ends. The CDR3 is CASSRAGQEETQYF. In DNA, the CDR3 is TGTGCCAGCAGCCGGGCCGGGCAGGAAGAGACCCAGTACTTC.

The rearrangement joins TRBV4-3 to TRBJ2-7; 14 nucleotides agree with TRBD2. Germline loops: CDR1 LGHNA, CDR2 YSLEER. The junction had 3 bases not matched to a gene; V was cut back by 4 bases and J by 4 bases. The CDR3 length is 15 residues. CDR3 in DNA: TGCGCCAGCAGCCGGGGACTAGCGGGAGCTTACGAGCAGTACTTC. It yields the protein CASSRGLAGAYEQYF.

The chain employs TRBV5-8 and TRBJ2-6; D is unclear. The CDR3 totals 13 residues. In germline, CDR1 is SGHTS, CDR2 YDEGEE. Trimming stripped 1 base from V and 9 bases from J, with 8 bases between. Here the CDR3 DNA reads TGTGCCAGCAGCTTGACTGGTGGCAACGTCCTGACTTTC. Residues: CASSLTGGNVLTF.

The rearrangement joins TRBV28 to TRBJ2-5; 9 bases match TRBD2. Germline CDR1 is MDHEN and CDR2 is SYDVKM. Trimming at V came to 6 bases and at J to 5 bases, leaving 10 bases not matched to a gene. This CDR3 region has 15 residues. CDR3 bases: TGTGCCAGCAGCAAAAGGGGCGGGAGGGGCGAGACCCAGTACTTC. Translating gives CASSKRGGRGETQYF.

For this clone: The junction and the germline gene differ at one end; a read error may be behind it. The rearrangement joins TRBV19 to TRBJ2-1; D is undetermined. The CDR3 length is 14 residues. CDR1 and CDR2 from the germline V gene are LNHDA and SQIVND (reference sequence). The CDR3 nucleotides are TGTGCCAGTAGTCTAGAGGCGTCCTACAATGAGCAGTTCTTC. This gives the protein CASSLEASYNEQFF.

This chain connects TRBV6-4 to TRBJ2-7; 12 bases fit TRBD2. V was pared by 0 bases and J by 0 bases, with 6 bases of the junction left unmatched. Germline V gene data show CDR1 as MRHNA and CDR2 as SNTAGT. CDR3 length: 18 residues. For the CDR3, the DNA is TGTGCCAGCAGTGACTCGACGGGACTAGCGGGCCACTCCTACGAGCAGTACTTC. It codes for CASSDSTGLAGHSYEQYF.

This clone is a singleton in its sample. The chain uses TRBV7-9 and TRBJ1-4; maybe TRBD1 (5 bases). The CDR3 runs 15 residues. Germline loops: CDR1 SEHNR, CDR2 FQNEAQ (reference sequence). The ends were cut back, 1 base at V and 0 bases at J, with 6 bases in the middle. The CDR3 protein is CASSLGTTTNEKLFF. DNA for the CDR3: TGTGCCAGCAGCTTAGGGACAACAACTAATGAAAAACTGTTTTTT.

The V and J genes are TRBV5-1 and TRBJ2-1; D uncertain. The CDR3 consists of 16 residues. V gave up 4 bases and J gave up 6 bases, with 20 bases separating them. Germline V gene lookup returns CDR1 SGHRS and CDR2 YFSETQ. In DNA form, the CDR3 reads TGCGCCAGCAGCAAGACATCAGCACCCTCGGGCAATGAGCAGTTCTTC. It encodes CASSKTSAPSGNEQFF.

This chain joins TRBV7-2 and TRBJ2-1; D perhaps matches TRBD2 (6 bases). Trimming stripped 0 bases from V and 5 bases from J, with 14 bases between. The germline gives CDR1 SGHTA, CDR2 FQGNSA. The CDR3 is 16 amino acids. The CDR3 spells CASSLAVRELNNEQFF. Written as DNA, the CDR3 is TGTGCCAGCAGCTTAGCGGTCCGGGAGCTAAACAATGAGCAGTTCTTC.

This chain connects TRBV6-5 to TRBJ2-7, with D perhaps TRBD1 (6 bases). V dropped 6 bases and J dropped 1 base, with 13 bases sitting between them. Germline assignment: CDR1 MNHEY and CDR2 SVGAGI. CDR3 size: 14 residues. DNA of the CDR3: TGTGCCAGCAGAAGACAACAGGGATCCTACGAGCAGTACTTC. It encodes CASRRQQGSYEQYF.

The chain is built from TRBV19 and TRBJ1-1, with a weak D call TRBD1 (6 bases). This CDR3 has 11 amino acids. V lost 9 bases to trimming and J lost 9 bases, with 14 bases between them. Germline values: CDR1 LNHDA, CDR2 SQIVND (reference sequence). In nucleotides, the CDR3 is TGTGCCAGCCCAGGGGTGCCTAAAGCTTTCTTT. Translation: CASPGVPKAFF.

The chain joins TRBV30 to TRBJ1-2; possible D gene TRBD1, 5 bases. The CDR3 sequence is 12 residues long. CDR1 is GTSNPN and CDR2 is SVGIG in the germline V gene (reference sequence). V dropped 4 bases and J dropped 0 bases, with 6 bases sitting between them. Here the CDR3 reads CAWTRANYGYTF. CDR3 nucleotides: TGTGCCTGGACCAGGGCTAACTATGGCTACACCTTC.

With respect to this clone: The same CDR3 is also encoded by other DNA sequences in this sample. The chain carries TRBV9 and TRBJ2-7; 7 nucleotides line up with TRBD1. Germline CDR1 is SGDLS and CDR2 is YYNGEE. J was trimmed by 0 bases and V by 0 bases; bases with no gene match: 3. The CDR3 sequence is 15 residues long. The CDR3 DNA reads as TGTGCCAGCAGCGTAGCGGCAGGGGGCTCCTACGAGCAGTACTTC. Its translation: CASSVAAGGSYEQYF.

V is TRBV7-2 and J is TRBJ2-2; D is perhaps TRBD2 (5 bases). This CDR3 has 16 residues. V was cut by 1 base and J by 10 bases, with 19 bases left in between. The germline V gene encodes CDR1 SGHTA and CDR2 FQGNSA. CDR3 bases: TGTGCCAGCAGCTTAGAATCCAGGAGAGGGTCATTGGAGCTGTTTTTT. Amino acids: CASSLESRRGSLELFF.

A single count supports this clone. The V call is TRBV7-9, the J call TRBJ1-4; perhaps TRBD1 as D (6 bases). The length of the CDR3 is 15 residues. The V gene's germline CDR1 is SEHNR and CDR2 FQNEAQ (reference sequence). Deletions cut 4 bases from V and 0 bases from J, with 9 bases between. The CDR3 DNA is TGTGCCAGCAGCTCAGGGGAAACAACTAATGAAAAACTGTTTTTT. Its protein is CASSSGETTNEKLFF.

The chain is built from TRBV28 and TRBJ2-7, with TRBD1 as a possible D gene (5 bases). The CDR3 consists of 14 residues. V lost 2 bases and J 4 bases, leaving 12 bases between the germline ends. The germline V gene encodes CDR1 MDHEN and CDR2 SYDVKM. The CDR3 here is CASSLIPRVYEQYF. The CDR3 nucleotides read TGTGCCAGCAGTTTAATCCCCAGGGTATACGAGCAGTACTTC.